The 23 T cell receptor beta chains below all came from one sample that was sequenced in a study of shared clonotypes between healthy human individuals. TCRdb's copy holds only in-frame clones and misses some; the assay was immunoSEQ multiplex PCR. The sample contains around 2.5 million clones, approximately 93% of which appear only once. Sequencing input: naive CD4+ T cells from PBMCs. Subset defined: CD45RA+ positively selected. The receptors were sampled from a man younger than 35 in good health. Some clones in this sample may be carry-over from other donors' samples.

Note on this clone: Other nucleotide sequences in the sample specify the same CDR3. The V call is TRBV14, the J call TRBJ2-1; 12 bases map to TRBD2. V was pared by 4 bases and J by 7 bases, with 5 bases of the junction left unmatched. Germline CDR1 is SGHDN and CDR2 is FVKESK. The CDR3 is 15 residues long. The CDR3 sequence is CASSRQTSGRNEQFF. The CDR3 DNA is TGTGCCAGCAGCCGACAGACTAGCGGGAGAAATGAGCAGTTCTTC.

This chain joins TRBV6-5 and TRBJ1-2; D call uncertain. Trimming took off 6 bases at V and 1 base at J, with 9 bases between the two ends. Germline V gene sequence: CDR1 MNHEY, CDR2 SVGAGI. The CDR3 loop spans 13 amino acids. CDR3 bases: TGTGCCAGCAGAAATACAGATAACTATGGCTACACCTTC. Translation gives CASRNTDNYGYTF.

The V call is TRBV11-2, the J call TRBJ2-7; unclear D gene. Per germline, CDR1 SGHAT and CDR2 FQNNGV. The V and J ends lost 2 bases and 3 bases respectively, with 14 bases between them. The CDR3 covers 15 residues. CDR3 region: CASSLTPEASYEQYF. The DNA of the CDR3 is TGTGCCAGCAGCTTAACGCCCGAGGCCAGCTACGAGCAGTACTTC.

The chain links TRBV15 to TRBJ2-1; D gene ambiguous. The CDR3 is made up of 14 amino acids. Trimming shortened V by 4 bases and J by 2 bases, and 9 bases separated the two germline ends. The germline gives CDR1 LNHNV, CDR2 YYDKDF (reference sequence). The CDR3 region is CATSKRQAYNEQFF. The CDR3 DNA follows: TGTGCCACCAGCAAACGCCAAGCCTACAATGAGCAGTTCTTC.

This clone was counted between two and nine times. The CDR3 DNA follows: TGTGCCAGCAGCTTAGCTGGGAGAACGAACACTGAAGCTTTCTTT. It specifies CASSLAGRTNTEAFF. The rearrangement links TRBV7-9 to TRBJ1-1, with unresolved D. CDR1 and CDR2 from the germline V gene are SEHNR and FQNEAQ (reference sequence). The CDR3 spans 15 residues. V gave up 0 bases and J gave up 1 base, with 9 bases separating them. The full variable domain, completed using reference TRBV7-9 and TRBJ1-1, is DTGVSQNPRHKITKRGQNVTFRCDPISEHNRLYWYRQTLGQGPEFLTYFQNEAQLEKSRLLSDRFSAERPKGSFSTLEIQRTEQGDSAMYLCASSLAGRTNTEAFFGQGTRLTVV.

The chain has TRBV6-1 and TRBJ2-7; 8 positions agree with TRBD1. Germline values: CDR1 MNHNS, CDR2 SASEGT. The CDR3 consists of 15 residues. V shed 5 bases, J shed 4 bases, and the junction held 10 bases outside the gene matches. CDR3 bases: TGTGCCAGCAGTACTAGGACAGGGAGGCTTTACGAGCAGTACTTC. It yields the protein CASSTRTGRLYEQYF.

CDR3 sequence (DNA): TGTGCCAGCAGCCCGGGACAGGGGAACACCGGGGAGCTGTTTTTT. It is translated as CASSPGQGNTGELFF. This chain uses TRBV11-3 with TRBJ2-2; 9 nucleotides line up with TRBD1. V trimming: 5 bases; J trimming: 1 base; junction bases outside the gene matches: 2. The germline gives CDR1 SGHNT, CDR2 YENEEA. The CDR3 is 15 residues long.

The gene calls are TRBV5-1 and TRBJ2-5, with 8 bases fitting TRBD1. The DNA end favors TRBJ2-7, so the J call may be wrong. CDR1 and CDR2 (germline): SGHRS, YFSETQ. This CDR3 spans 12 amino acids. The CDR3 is CASSSTGDEQYF. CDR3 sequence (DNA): TGCGCCAGCAGCTCGACAGGGGACGAGCAGTACTTC.

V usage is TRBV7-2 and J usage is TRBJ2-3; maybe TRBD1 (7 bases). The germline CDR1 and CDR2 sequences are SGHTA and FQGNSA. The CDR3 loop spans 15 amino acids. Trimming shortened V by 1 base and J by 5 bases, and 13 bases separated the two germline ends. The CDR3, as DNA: TGTGCCAGCAGCTTAGGAGGGCAGGGGGGAGATACGCAGTATTTT. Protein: CASSLGGQGGDTQYF.

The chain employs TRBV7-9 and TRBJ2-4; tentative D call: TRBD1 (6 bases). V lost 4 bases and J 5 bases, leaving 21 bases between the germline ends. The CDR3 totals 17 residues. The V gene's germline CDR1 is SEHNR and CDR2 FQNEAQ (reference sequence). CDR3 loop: CASSSNVYRVGENIQYF. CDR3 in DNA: TGTGCCAGCAGCTCGAACGTATACAGGGTTGGCGAAAACATTCAGTACTTC.

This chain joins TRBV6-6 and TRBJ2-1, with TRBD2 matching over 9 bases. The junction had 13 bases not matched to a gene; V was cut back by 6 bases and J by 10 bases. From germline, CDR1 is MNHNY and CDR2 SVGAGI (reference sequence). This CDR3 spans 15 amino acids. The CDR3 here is CASRKPGLARGEQFF. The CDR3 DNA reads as TGTGCCAGCAGGAAACCGGGACTAGCTCGAGGGGAGCAGTTCTTC.

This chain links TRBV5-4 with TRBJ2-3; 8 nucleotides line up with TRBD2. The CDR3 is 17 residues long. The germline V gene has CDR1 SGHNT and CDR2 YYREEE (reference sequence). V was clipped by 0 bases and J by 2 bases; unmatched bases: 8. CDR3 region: CASSLVGGAGVTDTQYF. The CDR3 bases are TGTGCCAGCAGCTTGGTGGGGGGAGCGGGAGTCACAGATACGCAGTATTTT.

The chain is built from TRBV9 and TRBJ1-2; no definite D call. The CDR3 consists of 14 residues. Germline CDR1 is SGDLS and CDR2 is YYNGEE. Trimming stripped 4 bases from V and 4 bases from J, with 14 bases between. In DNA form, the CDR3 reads TGTGCCAGCAGCCCTCAGCGGCACAGCTATGGCTACACCTTC. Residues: CASSPQRHSYGYTF.

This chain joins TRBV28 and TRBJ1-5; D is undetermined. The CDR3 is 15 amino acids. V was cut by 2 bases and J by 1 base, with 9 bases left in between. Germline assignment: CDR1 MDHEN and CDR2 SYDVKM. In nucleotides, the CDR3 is TGTGCCAGCAGTTTAGCCGGCCCGAGCAATCAGCCCCAGCATTTT. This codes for CASSLAGPSNQPQHF.

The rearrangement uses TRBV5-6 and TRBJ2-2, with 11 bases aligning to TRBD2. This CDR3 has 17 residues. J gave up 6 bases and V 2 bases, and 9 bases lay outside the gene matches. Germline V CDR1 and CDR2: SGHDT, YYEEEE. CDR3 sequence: CASSFASGRLVAGELFF. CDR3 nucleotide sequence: TGTGCCAGCAGCTTCGCTAGCGGGAGGTTAGTGGCCGGGGAGCTGTTTTTT.

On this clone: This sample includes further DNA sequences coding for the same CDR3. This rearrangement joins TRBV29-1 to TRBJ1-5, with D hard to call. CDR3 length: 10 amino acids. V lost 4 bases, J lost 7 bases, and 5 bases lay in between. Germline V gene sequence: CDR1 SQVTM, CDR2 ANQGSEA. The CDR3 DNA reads TGCAGCGTTGGAGACCAGCCCCAGCATTTT. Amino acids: CSVGDQPQHF. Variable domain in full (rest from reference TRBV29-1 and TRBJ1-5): SAVISQKPSRDICQRGTSLTIQCQVDSQVTMMFWYRQQPGQSLTLIATANQGSEATYESGFVIDKFPISRPNLTFSTLTVSNMSPEDSSIYLCSVGDQPQHFGDGTRLSIL.

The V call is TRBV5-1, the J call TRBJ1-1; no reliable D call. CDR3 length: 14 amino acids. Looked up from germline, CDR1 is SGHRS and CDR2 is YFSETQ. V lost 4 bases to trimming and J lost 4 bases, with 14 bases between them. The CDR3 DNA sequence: TGCGCCAGCAGCGAACTCGGCGAGAGCACTGAAGCTTTCTTT. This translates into CASSELGESTEAFF. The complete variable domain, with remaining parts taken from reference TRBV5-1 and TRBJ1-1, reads KAGVTQTPRYLIKTRGQQVTLSCSPISGHRSVSWYQQTPGQGLQFLFEYFSETQRNKGNFPGRFSGRQFSNSRSEMNVSTLELGDSALYLCASSELGESTEAFFGQGTRLTVV.

The CDR3 protein is CASSKRDSRYGYTF. In nucleotides, the CDR3 is TGTGCCAGCAGCAAAAGGGACAGCCGCTATGGCTACACCTTC. The chain uses TRBV2 and TRBJ1-2; 7 bases align to TRBD1. V lost 6 bases and J lost 4; bases outside the gene matches: 8. CDR1 is SNHLY and CDR2 is FYNNEI in the germline V gene. This CDR3 spans 14 amino acids.

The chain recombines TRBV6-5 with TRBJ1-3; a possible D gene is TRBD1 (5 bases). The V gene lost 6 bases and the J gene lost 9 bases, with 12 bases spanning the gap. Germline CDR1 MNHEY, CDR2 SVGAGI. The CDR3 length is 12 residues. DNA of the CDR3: TGTGCCAGCAGAACCTCTGGGGGCACCATATATTTT. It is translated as CASRTSGGTIYF.

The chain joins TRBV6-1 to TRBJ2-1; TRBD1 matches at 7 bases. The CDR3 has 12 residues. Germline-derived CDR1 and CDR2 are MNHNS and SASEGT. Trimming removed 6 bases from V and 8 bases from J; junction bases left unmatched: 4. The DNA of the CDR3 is TGTGCCAGCAGACCCACAGGGGATGAGCAGTTCTTC. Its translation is CASRPTGDEQFF.

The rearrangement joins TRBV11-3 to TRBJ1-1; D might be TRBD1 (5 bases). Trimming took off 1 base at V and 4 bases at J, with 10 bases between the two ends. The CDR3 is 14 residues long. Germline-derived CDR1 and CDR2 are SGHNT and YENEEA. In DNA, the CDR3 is TGTGCCAGCAGCTTAGGGGGGGGTGTCACTGAAGCTTTCTTT. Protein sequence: CASSLGGGVTEAFF. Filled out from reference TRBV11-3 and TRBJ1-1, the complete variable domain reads EAGVVQSPRYKIIEKKQPVAFWCNPISGHNTLYWYLQNLGQGPELLIRYENEEAVDDSQLPKDRFSAERLKGVDSTLKIQPAELGDSAVYLCASSLGGGVTEAFFGQGTRLTVV.

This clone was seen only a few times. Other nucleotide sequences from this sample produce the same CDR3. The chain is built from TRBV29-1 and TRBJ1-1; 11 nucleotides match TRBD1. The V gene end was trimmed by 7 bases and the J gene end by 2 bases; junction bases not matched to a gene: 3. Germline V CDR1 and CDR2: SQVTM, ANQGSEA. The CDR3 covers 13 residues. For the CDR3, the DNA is TGCAGCGCCAGGACAGGGGGCAACACTGAAGCTTTCTTT. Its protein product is CSARTGGNTEAFF.

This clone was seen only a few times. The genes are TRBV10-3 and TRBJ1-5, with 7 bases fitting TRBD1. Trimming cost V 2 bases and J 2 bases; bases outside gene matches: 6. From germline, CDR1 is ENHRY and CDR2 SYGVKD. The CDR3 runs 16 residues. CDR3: CAISERTGARNQPQHF. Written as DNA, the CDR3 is TGTGCCATCAGTGAGCGAACAGGGGCCCGCAATCAGCCCCAGCATTTT.